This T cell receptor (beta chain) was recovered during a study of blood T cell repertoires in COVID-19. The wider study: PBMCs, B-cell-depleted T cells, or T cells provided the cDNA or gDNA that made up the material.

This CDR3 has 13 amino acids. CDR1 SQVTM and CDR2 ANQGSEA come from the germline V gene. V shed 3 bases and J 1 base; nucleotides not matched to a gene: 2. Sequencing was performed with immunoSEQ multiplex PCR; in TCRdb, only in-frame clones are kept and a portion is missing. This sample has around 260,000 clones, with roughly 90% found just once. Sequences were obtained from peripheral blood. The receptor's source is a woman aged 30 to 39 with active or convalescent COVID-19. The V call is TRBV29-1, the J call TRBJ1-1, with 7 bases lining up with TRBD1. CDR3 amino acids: CSVEQGGNTEAFF. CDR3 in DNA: TGCAGCGTTGAGCAGGGGGGGAACACTGAAGCTTTCTTT.